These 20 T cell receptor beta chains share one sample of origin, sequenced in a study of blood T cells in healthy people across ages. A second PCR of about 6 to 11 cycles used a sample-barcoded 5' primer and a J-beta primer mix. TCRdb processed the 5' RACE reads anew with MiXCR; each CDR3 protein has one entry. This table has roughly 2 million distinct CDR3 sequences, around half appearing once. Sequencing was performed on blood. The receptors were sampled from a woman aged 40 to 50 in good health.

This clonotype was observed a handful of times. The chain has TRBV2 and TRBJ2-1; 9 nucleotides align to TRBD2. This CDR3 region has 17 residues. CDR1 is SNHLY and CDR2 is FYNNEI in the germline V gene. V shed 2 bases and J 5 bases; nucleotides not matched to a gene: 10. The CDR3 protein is CASSEMRGGGWDNEQFF. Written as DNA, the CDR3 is TGTGCCAGCAGTGAAATGCGGGGGGGCGGTTGGGACAATGAGCAGTTCTTC. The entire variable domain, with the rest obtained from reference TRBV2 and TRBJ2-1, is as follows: EPEVTQTPSHQVTQMGQEVILRCVPISNHLYFYWYRQILGQKVEFLVSFYNNEISEKSEIFDDQFSVERPDGSNFTLKIRSTKLEDSAMYFCASSEMRGGGWDNEQFFGPGTRLTVL.

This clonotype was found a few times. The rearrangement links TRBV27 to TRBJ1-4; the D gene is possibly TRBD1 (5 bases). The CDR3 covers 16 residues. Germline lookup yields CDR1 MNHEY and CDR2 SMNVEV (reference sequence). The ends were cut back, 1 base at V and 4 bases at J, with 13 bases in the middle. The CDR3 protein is CASSLFAGWGNEKLFF. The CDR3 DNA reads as TGTGCCAGCAGTTTATTTGCAGGGTGGGGTAATGAAAAACTGTTTTTT.

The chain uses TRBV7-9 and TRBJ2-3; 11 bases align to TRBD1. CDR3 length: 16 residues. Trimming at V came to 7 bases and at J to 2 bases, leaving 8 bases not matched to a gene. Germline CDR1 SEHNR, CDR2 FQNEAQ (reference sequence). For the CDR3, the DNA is TGTGCCAGCACCCTGGGGACAGGGGGTATCACAGATACGCAGTATTTT. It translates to CASTLGTGGITDTQYF.

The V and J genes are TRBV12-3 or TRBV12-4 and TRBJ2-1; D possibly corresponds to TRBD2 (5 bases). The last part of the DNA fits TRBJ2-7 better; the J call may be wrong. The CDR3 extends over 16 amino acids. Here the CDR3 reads CASSFSTVLAYNEQYF. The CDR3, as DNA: TGTGCCAGCAGTTTTAGTACAGTCCTAGCCTACAATGAGCAGTACTTC.

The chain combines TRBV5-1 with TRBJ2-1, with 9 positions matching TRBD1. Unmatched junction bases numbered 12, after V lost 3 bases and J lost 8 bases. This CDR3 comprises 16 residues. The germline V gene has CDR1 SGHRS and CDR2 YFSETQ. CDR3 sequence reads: CASSYDPGQGFDEQFF. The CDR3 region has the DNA TGCGCCAGCAGCTATGACCCGGGACAGGGTTTCGATGAGCAGTTCTTC.

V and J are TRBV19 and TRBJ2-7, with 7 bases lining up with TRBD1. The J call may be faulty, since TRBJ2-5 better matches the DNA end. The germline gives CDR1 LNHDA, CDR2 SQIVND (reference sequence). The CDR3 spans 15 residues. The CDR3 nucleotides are TGTGCCAGTAGTATAGACCCGGGACAGAAGGAGACCCAGTACTTC. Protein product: CASSIDPGQKETQYF.

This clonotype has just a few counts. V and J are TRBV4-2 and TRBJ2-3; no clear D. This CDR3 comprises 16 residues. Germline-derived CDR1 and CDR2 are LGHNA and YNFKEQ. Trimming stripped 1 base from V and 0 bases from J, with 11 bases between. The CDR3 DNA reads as TGTGCCAGCAGCCAAGCTCTCAGAACTAGCACAGATACGCAGTATTTT. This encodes CASSQALRTSTDTQYF.

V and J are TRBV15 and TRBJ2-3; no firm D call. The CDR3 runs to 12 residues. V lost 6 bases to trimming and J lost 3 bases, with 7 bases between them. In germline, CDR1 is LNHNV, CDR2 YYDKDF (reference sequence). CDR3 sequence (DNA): TGTGCCACCAGAAGCGATACAGATACGCAGTATTTT. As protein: CATRSDTDTQYF.

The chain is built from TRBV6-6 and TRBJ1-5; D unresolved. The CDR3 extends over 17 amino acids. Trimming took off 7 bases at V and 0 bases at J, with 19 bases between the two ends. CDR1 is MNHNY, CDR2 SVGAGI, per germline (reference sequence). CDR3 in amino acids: CASTFLGRTYSNQPQHF. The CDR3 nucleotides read TGTGCCAGCACCTTCCTCGGGCGGACCTATAGCAATCAGCCCCAGCATTTT.

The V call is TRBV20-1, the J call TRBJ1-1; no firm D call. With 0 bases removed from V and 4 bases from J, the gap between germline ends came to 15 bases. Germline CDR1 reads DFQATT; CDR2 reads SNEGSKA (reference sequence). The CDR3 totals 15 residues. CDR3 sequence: CSARDFEVAGTEAFF. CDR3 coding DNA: TGCAGTGCTAGAGATTTTGAGGTGGCGGGCACTGAAGCTTTCTTT.

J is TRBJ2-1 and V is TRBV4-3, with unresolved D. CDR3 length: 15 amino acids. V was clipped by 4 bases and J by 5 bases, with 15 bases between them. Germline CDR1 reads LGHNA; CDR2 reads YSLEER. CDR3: CASSPSTLRNNEQFF. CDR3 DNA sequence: TGCGCCAGCAGCCCGTCTACATTGAGGAACAATGAGCAGTTCTTC.

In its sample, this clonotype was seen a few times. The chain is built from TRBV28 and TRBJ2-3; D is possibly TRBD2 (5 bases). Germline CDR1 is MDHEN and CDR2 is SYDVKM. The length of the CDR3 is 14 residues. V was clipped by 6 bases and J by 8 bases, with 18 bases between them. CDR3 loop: CASSASSGNATQYF. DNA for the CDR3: TGTGCCAGCAGCGCCTCTTCCGGGAACGCTACGCAGTATTTT.

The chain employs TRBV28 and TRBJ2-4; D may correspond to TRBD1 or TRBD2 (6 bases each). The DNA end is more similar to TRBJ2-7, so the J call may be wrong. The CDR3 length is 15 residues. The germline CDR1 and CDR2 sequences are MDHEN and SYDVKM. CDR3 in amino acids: CASSSHREEHYEQYF. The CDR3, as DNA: TGTGCCAGCAGTTCTCACAGGGAGGAGCACTACGAGCAGTACTTC.

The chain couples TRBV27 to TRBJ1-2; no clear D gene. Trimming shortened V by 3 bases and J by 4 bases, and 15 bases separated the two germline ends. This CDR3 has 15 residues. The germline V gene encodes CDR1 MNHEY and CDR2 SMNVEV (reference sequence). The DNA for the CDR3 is TGTGCCAGCAGTTTCCGCCCCCGGGAGGCCTATGGCTACACCTTC. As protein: CASSFRPREAYGYTF.

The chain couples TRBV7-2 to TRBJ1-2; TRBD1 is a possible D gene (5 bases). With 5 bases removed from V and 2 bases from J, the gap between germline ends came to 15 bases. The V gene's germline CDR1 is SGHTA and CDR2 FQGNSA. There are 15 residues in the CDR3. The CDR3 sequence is CASSAPGRPNYGYTF. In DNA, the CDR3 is TGTGCCAGCAGCGCGCCGGGACGGCCAAACTATGGCTACACCTTC.

CDR3 in DNA: TGTGCCAGCAGCAACCAAGTGGGACAAAAAAACATTCAGTACTTC. Translation gives CASSNQVGQKNIQYF. This sequence joins TRBV7-2 and TRBJ2-4; a possible D gene is TRBD1 (6 bases). The CDR3 has 15 amino acids. Trimming stripped 5 bases from V and 4 bases from J, with 15 bases between. Germline loops: CDR1 SGHTA, CDR2 FQGNSA.

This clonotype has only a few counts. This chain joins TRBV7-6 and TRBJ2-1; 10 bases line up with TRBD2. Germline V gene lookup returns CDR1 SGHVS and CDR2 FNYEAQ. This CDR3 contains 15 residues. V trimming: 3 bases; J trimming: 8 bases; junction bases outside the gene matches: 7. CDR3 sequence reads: CASSFRSGGWDEQFF. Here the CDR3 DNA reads TGTGCCAGCAGCTTCCGTAGCGGGGGGTGGGATGAGCAGTTCTTC.

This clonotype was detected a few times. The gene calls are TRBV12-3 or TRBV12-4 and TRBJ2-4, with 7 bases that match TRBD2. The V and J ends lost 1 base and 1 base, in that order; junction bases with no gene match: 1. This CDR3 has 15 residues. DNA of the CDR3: TGTGCCAGCAGTTTAGAAGCGGGGGCCAAAAACATTCAGTACTTC. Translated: CASSLEAGAKNIQYF.

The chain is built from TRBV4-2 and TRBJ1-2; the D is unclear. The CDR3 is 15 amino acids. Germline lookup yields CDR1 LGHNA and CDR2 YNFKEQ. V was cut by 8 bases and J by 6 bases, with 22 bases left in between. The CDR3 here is CASRKEDGTFDGYTF. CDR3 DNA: TGTGCCAGCCGGAAGGAAGACGGCACCTTCGATGGCTACACCTTC.

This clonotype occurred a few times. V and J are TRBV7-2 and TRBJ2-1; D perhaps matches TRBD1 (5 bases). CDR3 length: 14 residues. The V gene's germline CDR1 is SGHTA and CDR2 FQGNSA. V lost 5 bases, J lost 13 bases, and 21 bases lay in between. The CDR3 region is CASSPQAHQETQFF. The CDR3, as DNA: TGTGCCAGCAGCCCACAGGCGCACCAAGAGACCCAGTTCTTC. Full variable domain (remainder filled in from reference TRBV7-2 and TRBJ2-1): GAGVSQSPSNKVTEKGKDVELRCDPISGHTALYWYRQSLGQGLEFLIYFQGNSAPDKSGLPSDRFSAERTGGSVSTLTIQRTQQEDSAVYLCASSPQAHQETQFFGPGTRLTVL.